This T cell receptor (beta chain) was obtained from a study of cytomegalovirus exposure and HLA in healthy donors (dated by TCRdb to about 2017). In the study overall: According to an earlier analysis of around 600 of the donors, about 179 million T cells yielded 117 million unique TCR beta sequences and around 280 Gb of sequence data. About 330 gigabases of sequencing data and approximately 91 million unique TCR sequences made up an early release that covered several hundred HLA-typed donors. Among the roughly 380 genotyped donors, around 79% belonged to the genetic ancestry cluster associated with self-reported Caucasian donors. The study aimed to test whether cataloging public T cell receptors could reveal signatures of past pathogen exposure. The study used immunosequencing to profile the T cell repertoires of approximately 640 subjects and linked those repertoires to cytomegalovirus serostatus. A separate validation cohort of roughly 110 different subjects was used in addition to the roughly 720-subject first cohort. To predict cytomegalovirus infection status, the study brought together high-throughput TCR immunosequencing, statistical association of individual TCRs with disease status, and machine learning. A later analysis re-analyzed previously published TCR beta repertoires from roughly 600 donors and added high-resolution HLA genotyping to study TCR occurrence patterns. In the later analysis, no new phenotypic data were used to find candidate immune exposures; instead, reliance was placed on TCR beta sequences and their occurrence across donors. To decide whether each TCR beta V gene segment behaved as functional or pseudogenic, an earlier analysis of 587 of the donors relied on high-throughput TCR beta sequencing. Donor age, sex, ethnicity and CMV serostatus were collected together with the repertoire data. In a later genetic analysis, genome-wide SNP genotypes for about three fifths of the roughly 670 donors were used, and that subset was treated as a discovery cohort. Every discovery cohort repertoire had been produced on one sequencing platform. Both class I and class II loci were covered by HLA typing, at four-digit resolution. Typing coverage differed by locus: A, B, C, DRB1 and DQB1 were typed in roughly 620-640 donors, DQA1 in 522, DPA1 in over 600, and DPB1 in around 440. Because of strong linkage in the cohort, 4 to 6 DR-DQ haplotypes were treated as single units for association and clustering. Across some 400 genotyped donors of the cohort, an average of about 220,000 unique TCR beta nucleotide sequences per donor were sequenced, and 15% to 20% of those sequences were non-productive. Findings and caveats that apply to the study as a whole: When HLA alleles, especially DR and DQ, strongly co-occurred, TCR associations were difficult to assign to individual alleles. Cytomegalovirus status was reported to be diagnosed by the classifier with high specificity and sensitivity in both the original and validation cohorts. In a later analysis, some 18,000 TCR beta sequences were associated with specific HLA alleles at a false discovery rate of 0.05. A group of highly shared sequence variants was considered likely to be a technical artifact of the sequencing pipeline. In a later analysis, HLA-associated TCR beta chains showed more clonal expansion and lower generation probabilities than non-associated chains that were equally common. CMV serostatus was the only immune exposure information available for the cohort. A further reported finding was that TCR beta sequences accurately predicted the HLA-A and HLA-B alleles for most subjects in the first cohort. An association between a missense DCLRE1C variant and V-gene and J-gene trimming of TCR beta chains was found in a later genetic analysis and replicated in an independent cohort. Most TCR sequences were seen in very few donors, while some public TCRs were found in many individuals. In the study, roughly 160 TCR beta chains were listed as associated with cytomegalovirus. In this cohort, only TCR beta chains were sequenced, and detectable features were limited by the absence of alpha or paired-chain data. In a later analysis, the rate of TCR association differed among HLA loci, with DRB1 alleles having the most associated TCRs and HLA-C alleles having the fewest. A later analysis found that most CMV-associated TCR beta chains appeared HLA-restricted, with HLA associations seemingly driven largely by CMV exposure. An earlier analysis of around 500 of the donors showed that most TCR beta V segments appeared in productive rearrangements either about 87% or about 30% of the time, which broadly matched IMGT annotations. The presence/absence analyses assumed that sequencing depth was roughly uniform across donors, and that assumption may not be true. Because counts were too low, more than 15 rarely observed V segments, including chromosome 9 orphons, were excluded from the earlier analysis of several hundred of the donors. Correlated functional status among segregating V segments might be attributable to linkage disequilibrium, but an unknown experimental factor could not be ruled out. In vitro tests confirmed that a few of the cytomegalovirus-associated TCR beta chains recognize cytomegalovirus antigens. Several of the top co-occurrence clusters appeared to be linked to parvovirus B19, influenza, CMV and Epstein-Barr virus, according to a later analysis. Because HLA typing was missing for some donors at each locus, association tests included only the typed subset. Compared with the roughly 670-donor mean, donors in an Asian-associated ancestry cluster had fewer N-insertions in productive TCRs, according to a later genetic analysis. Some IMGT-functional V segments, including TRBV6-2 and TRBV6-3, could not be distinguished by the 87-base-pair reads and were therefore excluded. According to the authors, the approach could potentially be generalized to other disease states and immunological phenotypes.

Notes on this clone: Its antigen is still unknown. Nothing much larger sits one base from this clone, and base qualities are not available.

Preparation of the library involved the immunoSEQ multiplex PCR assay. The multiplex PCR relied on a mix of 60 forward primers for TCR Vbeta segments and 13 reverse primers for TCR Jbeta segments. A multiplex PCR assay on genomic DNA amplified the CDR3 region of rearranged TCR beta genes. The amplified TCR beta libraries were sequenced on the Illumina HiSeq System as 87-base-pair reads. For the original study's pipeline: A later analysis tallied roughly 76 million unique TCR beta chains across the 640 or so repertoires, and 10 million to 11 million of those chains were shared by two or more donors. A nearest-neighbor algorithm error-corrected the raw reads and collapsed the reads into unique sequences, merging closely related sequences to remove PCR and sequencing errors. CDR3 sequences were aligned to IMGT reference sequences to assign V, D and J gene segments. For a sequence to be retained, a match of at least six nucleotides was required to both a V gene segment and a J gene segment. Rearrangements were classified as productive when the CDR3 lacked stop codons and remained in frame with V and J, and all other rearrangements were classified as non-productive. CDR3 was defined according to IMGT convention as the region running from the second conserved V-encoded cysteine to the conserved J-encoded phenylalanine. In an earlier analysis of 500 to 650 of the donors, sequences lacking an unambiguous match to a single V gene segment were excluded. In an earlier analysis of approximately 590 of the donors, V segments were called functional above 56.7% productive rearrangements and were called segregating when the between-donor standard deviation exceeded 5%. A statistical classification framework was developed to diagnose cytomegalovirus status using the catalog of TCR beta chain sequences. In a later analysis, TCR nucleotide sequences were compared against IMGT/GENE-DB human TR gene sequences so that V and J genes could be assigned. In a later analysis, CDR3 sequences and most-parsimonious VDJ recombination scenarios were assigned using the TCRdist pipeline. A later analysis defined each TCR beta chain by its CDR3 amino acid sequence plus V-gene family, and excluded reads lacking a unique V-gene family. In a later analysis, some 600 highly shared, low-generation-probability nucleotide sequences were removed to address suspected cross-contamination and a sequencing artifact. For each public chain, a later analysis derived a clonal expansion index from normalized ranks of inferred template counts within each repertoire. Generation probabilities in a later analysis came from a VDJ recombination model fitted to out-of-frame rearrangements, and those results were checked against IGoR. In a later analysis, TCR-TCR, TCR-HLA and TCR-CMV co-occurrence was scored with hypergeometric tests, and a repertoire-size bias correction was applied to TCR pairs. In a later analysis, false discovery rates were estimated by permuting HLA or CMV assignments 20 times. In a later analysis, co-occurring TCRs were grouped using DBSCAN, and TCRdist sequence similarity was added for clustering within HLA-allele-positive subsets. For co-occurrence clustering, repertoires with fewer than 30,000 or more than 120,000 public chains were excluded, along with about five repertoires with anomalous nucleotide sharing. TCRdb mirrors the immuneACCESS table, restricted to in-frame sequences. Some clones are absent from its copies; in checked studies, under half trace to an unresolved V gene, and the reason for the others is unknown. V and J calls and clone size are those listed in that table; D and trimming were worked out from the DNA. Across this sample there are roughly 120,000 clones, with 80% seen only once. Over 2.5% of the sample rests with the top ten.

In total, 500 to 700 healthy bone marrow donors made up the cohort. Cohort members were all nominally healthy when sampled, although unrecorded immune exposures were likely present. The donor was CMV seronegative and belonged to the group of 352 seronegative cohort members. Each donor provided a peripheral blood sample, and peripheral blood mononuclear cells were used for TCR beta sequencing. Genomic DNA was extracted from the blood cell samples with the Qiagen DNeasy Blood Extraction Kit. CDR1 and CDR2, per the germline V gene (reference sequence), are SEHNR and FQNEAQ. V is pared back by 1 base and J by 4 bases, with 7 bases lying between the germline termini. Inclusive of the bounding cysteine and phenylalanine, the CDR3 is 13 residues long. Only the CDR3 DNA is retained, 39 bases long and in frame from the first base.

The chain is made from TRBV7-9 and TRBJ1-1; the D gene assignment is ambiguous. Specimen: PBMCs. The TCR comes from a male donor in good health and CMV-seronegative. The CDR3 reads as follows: CASSLESGTEAFF. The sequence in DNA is TGTGCCAGCAGCTTAGAAAGCGGCACTGAAGCTTTCTTT.